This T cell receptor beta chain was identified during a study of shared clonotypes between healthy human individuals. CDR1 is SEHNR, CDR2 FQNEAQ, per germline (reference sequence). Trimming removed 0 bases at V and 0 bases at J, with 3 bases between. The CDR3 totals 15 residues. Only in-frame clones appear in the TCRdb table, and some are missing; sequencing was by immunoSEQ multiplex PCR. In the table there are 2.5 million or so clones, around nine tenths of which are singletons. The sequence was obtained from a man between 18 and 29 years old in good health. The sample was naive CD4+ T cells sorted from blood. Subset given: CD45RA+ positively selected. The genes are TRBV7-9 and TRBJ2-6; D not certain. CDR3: CASSLAASGANVLTF. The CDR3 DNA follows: TGTGCCAGCAGCTTAGCGGCCTCTGGGGCCAACGTCCTGACTTTC.